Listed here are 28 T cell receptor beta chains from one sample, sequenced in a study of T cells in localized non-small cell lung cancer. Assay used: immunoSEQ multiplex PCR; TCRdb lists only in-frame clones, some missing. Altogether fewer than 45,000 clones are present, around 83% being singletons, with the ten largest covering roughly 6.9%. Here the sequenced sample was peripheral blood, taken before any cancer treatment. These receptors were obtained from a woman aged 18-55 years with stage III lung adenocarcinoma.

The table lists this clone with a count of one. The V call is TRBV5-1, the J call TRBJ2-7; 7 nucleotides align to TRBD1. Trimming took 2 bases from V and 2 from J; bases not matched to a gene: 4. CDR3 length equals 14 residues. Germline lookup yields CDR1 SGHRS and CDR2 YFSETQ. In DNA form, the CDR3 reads TGCGCCAGCAGCTTCCAGGGGGTTGCCTACGAGCAGTACTTC. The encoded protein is CASSFQGVAYEQYF.

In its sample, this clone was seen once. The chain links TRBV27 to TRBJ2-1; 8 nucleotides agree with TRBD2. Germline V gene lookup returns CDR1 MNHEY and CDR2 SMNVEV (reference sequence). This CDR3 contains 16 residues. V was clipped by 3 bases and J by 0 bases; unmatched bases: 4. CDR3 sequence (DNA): TGTGCCAGCAGTTTCCGCGGGGGGATCTCCTACAATGAGCAGTTCTTC. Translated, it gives CASSFRGGISYNEQFF.

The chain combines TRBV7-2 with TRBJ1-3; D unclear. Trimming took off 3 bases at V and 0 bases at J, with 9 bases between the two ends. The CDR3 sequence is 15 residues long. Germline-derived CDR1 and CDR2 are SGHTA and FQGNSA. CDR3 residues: CASSFQLRSGNTIYF. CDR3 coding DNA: TGTGCCAGCAGCTTCCAACTGCGCTCTGGAAACACCATATATTTT.

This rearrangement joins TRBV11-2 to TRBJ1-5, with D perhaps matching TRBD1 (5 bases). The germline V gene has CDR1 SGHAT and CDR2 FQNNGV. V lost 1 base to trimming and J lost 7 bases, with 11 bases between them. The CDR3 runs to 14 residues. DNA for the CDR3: TGTGCCAGCAGCTTAGGGGGGGATGGCCAGCCCCAGCATTTT. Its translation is CASSLGGDGQPQHF.

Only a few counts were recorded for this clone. DNA of the CDR3: TGTGCCTGCCGACAGGGGATTTTCGATGGCTACACCTTC. Protein product: CACRQGIFDGYTF. J is TRBJ1-2 and V is TRBV18, with 8 bases lining up with TRBD1. Trimming at V came to 11 bases and at J to 6 bases, leaving 11 bases not matched to a gene. The CDR3 has 13 amino acids. Germline V gene lookup returns CDR1 KGHSH and CDR2 LQKENI.

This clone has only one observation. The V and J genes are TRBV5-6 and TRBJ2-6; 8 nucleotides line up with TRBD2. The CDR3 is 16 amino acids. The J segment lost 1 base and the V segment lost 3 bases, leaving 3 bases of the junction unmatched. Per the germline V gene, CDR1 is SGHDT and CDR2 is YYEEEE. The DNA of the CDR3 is TGTGCCAGCAGCTCGGGAGGGTGGTCTGGGGCCAACGTCCTGACTTTC. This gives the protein CASSSGGWSGANVLTF.

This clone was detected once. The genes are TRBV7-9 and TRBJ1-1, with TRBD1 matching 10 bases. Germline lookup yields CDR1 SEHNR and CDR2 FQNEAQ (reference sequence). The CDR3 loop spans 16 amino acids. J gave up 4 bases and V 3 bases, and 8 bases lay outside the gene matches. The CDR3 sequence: CASSFDRGQWVTEAFF. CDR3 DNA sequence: TGTGCCAGCAGCTTCGACAGGGGGCAGTGGGTCACTGAAGCTTTCTTT.

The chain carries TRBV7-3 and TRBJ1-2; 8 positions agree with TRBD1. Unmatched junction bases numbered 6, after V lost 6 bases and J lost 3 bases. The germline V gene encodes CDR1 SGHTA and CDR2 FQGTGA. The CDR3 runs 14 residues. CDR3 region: CASRKPQGDYGYTF. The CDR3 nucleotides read TGTGCCAGCAGGAAACCACAGGGGGACTATGGCTACACCTTC.

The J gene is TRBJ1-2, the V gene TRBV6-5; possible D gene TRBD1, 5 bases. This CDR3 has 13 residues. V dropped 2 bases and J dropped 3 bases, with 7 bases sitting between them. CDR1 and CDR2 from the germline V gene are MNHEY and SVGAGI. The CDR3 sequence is CASSYGGDYGYTF. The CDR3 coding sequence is TGTGCCAGCAGTTACGGGGGGGACTATGGCTACACCTTC.

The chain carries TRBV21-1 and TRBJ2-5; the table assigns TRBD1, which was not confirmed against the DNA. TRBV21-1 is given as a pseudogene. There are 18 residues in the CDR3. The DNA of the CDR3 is TGTGCCAGCAGCAAAGCGCGGGTCGAGACAGGGGGCGGGGAGACCCAGTACTTC. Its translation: CASSKARVETGGGETQYF.

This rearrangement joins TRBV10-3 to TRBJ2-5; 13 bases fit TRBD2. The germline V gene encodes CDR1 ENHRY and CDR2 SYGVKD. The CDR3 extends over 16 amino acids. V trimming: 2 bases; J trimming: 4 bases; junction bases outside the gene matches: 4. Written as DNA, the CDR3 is TGTGCCATCAGTGAGACAGGGACTAGCGGGGTAGAGACCCAGTACTTC. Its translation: CAISETGTSGVETQYF.

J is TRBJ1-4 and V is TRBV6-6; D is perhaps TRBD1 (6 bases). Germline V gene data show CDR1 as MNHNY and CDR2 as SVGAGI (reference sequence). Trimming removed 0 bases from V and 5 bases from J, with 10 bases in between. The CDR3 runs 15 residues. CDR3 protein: CASSYSGQGNEKLFF. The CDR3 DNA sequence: TGTGCCAGCAGTTACTCGGGGCAGGGGAATGAAAAACTGTTTTTT.

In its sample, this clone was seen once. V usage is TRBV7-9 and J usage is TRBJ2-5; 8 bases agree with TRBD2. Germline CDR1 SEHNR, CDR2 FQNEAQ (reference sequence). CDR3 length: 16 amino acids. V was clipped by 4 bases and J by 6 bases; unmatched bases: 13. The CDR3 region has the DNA TGTGCCAGCAGCTCCGGTCCGGGACTAGGTGTAAAGACCCAGTACTTC. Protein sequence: CASSSGPGLGVKTQYF. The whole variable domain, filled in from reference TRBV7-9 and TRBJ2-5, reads DTGVSQNPRHKITKRGQNVTFRCDPISEHNRLYWYRQTLGQGPEFLTYFQNEAQLEKSRLLSDRFSAERPKGSFSTLEIQRTEQGDSAMYLCASSSGPGLGVKTQYFGPGTRLLVL.

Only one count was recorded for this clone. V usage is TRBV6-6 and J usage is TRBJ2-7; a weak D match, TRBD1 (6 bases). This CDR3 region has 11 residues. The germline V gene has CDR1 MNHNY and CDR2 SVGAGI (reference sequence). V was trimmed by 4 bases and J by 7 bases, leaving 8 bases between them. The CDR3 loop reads CASSSGQEQYF. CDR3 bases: TGTGCCAGCAGTTCAGGACAGGAGCAGTACTTC.

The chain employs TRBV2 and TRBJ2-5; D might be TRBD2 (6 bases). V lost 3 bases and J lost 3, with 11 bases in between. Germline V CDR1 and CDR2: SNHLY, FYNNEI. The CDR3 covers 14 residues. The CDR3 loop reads CASSDTGEEETQYF. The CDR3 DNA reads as TGTGCCAGCAGTGATACGGGGGAGGAAGAGACCCAGTACTTC.

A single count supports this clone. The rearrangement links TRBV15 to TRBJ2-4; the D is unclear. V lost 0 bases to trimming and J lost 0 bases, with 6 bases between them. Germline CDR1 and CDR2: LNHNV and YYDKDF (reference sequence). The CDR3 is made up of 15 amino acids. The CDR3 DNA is TGTGCCACCAGCAGAGAACAGTTAGCCAAAAACATTCAGTACTTC. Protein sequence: CATSREQLAKNIQYF.

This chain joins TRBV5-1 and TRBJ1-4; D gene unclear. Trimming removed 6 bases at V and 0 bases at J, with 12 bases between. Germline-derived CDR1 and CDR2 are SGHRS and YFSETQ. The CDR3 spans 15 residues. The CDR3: CASTPEPATNEKLFF. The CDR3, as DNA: TGCGCCAGCACCCCCGAGCCTGCAACTAATGAAAAACTGTTTTTT.

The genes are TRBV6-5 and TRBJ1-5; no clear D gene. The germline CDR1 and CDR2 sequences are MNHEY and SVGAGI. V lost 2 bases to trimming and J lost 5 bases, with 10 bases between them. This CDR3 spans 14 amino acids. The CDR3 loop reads CASSYRDGDQPQHF. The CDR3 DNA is TGTGCCAGCAGTTACCGAGACGGGGATCAGCCCCAGCATTTT.

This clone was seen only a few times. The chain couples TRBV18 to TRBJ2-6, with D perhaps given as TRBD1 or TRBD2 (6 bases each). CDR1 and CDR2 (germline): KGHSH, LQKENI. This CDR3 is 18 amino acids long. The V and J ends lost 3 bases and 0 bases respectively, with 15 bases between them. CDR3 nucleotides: TGTGCCAGCTCACCCAAGGGGGGCGACAGCTCTGGGGCCAACGTCCTGACTTTC. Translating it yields CASSPKGGDSSGANVLTF.

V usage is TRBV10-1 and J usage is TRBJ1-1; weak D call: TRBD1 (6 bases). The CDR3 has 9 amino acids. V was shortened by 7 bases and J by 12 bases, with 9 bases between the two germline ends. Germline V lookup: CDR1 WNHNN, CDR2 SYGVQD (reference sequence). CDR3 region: CASIRGPFF. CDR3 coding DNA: TGCGCCAGCATCCGGGGGCCTTTCTTT.

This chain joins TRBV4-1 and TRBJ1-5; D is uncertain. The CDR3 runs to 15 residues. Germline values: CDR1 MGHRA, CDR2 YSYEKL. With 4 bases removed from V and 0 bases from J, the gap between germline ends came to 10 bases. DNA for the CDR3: TGCGCCAGCAGCCCCGGACTCCTTAGCAATCAGCCCCAGCATTTT. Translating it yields CASSPGLLSNQPQHF.

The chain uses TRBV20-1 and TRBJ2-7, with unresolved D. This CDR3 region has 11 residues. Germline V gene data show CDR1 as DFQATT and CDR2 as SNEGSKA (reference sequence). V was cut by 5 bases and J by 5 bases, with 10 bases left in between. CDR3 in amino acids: CSAPVSHEQYF. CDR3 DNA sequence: TGCAGTGCTCCGGTTAGCCACGAGCAGTACTTC.

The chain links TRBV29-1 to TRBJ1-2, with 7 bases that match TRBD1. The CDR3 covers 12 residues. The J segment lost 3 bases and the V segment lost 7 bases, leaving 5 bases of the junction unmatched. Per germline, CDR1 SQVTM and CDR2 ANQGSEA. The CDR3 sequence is CSGTGTDYGYTF. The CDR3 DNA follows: TGCAGCGGAACCGGGACAGACTATGGCTACACCTTC.

CDR3: CASSPSGRFKTQYF. The CDR3 DNA reads as TGTGCCAGCTCTCCCTCCGGACGGTTCAAGACCCAGTACTTC. The chain carries TRBV18 and TRBJ2-5; D is uncertain. The length of the CDR3 is 14 residues. Germline values: CDR1 KGHSH, CDR2 LQKENI. Trimming removed 6 bases at V and 6 bases at J, with 17 bases between.

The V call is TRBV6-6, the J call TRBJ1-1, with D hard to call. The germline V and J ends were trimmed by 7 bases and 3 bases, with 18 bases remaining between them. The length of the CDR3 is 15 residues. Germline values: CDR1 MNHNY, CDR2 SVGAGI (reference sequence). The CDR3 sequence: CASNWGSGFDTEAFF. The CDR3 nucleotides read TGTGCCAGCAACTGGGGATCGGGATTCGACACTGAAGCTTTCTTT.

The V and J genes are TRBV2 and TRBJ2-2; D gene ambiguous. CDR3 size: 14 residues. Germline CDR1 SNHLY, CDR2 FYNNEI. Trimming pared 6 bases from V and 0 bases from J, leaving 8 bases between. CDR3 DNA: TGTGCCAGCAGCTGGGCCCCGAACACCGGGGAGCTGTTTTTT. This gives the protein CASSWAPNTGELFF.

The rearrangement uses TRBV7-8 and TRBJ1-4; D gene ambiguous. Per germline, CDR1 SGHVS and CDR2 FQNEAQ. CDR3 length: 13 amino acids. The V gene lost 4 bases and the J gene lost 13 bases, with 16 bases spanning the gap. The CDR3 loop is CASSSTQSTALFF. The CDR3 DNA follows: TGTGCCAGCAGCTCAACCCAGAGTACAGCACTGTTTTTT.

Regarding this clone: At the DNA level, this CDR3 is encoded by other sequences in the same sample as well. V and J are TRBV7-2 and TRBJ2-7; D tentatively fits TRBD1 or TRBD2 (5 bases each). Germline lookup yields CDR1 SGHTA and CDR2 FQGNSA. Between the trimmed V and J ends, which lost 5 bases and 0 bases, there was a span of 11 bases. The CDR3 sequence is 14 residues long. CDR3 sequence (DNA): TGTGCCAGCAGCCCGGGGACGGTCTCCTACGAGCAGTACTTC. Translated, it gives CASSPGTVSYEQYF.